Each of the 8 T cell receptor beta chains below was sequenced from the same sample in a study of graft-versus-host responses after intestinal transplantation. The assay was immunoSEQ multiplex PCR, and TCRdb's table has in-frame clones only and misses some. The sample gives fewer than 120,000 clones, 85% to 95% of which show up once; roughly 0.5% is in the top ten. These TCRs are of unknown antigen specificity. The specimen was unstimulated CD8+ T cells sorted from spleen or lymph node cells, collected before intestinal transplant. These receptors all stem from a human donor who received an intestinal transplant.

The V call is TRBV14, the J call TRBJ2-3; 14 bases align to TRBD2. Losses at the gene ends were 0 bases for V and 1 base for J; bases not matched to a gene: 6. Looked up from germline, CDR1 is SGHDN and CDR2 is FVKESK. The CDR3 sequence is 19 residues long. The chain's CDR3 is CASSQDAGLAGGGTDTQYF. In DNA, the CDR3 is TGTGCCAGCAGCCAAGATGCAGGACTAGCGGGAGGAGGCACAGATACGCAGTATTTT.

The chain is built from TRBV27 and TRBJ2-1, with D perhaps TRBD1 or TRBD2 (5 bases each). CDR3 length: 16 residues. V was trimmed by 3 bases and J by 8 bases, leaving 20 bases between them. Germline CDR1 MNHEY, CDR2 SMNVEV (reference sequence). The CDR3 here is CASSLGENFKADEQFF. DNA of the CDR3: TGTGCCAGCAGTTTGGGGGAAAACTTTAAAGCGGATGAGCAGTTCTTC.

The chain combines TRBV19 with TRBJ2-3; D unclear. Per germline, CDR1 LNHDA and CDR2 SQIVND (reference sequence). V was cut by 4 bases and J by 0 bases, with 5 bases left in between. There are 13 residues in the CDR3. The CDR3 region has the DNA TGTGCCAGTAGTAGCTCTAGCACAGATACGCAGTATTTT. Residues: CASSSSSTDTQYF.

The chain has TRBV9 and TRBJ2-7; TRBD2 agrees at 9 bases. This CDR3 region has 15 residues. Trimming removed 3 bases from V and 2 bases from J; junction bases left unmatched: 6. CDR1 is SGDLS, CDR2 YYNGEE, per germline. The CDR3 protein is CASSESIAGAYEQYF. CDR3 sequence (DNA): TGTGCCAGCAGCGAATCCATAGCGGGGGCCTACGAGCAGTACTTC.

The rearrangement uses TRBV30 and TRBJ1-5, with a weak D call TRBD1 (5 bases). From germline, CDR1 is GTSNPN and CDR2 SVGIG (reference sequence). This CDR3 region has 13 residues. V lost 0 bases, J lost 7 bases, and 10 bases lay in between. CDR3 DNA sequence: TGTGCCTGGAGTGTAGGGGACTACCAGCCCCAGCATTTT. Translated: CAWSVGDYQPQHF.

The chain employs TRBV6-4 and TRBJ2-3; TRBD1 matches at 10 bases. Germline lookup yields CDR1 MRHNA and CDR2 SNTAGT. The CDR3 runs 16 residues. The trim removed 5 bases at V and 3 bases at J, leaving 8 bases unmatched. DNA of the CDR3: TGTGCCAGCAGTCAGACAGGGGGCGTCCCTACAGATACGCAGTATTTT. Amino acid sequence: CASSQTGGVPTDTQYF.

The chain is built from TRBV9 and TRBJ2-3; 9 bases are shared with TRBD1. V trimming: 1 base; J trimming: 4 bases; junction bases outside the gene matches: 4. This CDR3 region has 15 residues. CDR1 is SGDLS and CDR2 is YYNGEE in the germline V gene. This CDR3 reads CASSVRDRVADTQYF. Here the CDR3 DNA reads TGTGCCAGCAGCGTAAGGGACAGGGTAGCAGATACGCAGTATTTT.

The chain employs TRBV5-1 and TRBJ2-3, with TRBD2 identical over 9 bases. Germline lookup yields CDR1 SGHRS and CDR2 YFSETQ. V shed 4 bases, J shed 4 bases, and the junction held 10 bases outside the gene matches. This CDR3 spans 16 amino acids. CDR3: CASSLVAGAGSDTQYF. As DNA, the CDR3 is TGCGCCAGCAGCCTGGTAGCGGGAGCGGGGTCAGATACGCAGTATTTT.